This T cell receptor beta chain was obtained from a study of T cell repertoires in cytomegalovirus infection. About the study: It was the public TCR beta signatures that indicated both CMV infection and matching HLA type. Study-level results: CMV carriers having the relevant HLA were flagged by cumulative public TCR beta family frequency.

On this clonotype: Its target is unknown.

TCRdb re-derived calls from the reads in MiXCR, one entry per CDR3 protein. The sample has about 470,000 distinct CDR3 sequences; approximately 46% are singletons. Germline-derived CDR1 and CDR2 are MNHEY and SVGAGI. This CDR3 region has 13 residues. Trimming took 0 bases from V and 8 from J, leaving 10 bases between them. This TCR came from a human donor in good health (CMV status not recorded). Some clones in this sample may be carry-over from other donors' samples. The genes are TRBV6-5 and TRBJ1-2; D is perhaps TRBD1 (5 bases). The source material was cultured PBMCs, sampled from culture after CMV antigen stimulation. The CDR3 DNA follows: TGTGCCAGCAGTTACTCCGGGGGGGGGGGCTACACCTTC. Amino acids: CASSYSGGGGYTF.